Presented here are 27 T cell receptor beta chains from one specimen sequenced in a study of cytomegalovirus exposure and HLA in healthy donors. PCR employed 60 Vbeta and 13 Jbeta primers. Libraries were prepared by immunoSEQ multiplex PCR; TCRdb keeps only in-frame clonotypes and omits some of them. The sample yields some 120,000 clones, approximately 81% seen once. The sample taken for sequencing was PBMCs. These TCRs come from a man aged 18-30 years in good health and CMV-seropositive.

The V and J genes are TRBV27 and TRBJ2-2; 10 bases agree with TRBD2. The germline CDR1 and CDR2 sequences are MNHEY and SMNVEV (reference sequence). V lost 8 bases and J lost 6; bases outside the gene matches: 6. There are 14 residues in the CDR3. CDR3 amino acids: CASRRGTSAGELFF. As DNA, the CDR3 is TGTGCCAGCCGAAGAGGGACTAGCGCCGGGGAGCTGTTTTTT.

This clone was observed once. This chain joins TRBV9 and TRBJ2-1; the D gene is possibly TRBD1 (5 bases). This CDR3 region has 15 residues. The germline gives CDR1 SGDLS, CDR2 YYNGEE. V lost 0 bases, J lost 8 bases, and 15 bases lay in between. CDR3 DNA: TGTGCCAGCAGCGTAGGGCTAAGGGGTACAGATGAGCAGTTCTTC. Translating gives CASSVGLRGTDEQFF.

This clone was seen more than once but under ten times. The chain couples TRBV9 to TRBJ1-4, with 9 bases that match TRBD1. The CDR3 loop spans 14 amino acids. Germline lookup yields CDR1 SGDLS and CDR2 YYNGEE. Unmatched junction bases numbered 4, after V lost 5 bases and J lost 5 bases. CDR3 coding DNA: TGTGCCAGCAGTTTGACAGGGGGGAATGAAAAACTGTTTTTT. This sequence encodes CASSLTGGNEKLFF.

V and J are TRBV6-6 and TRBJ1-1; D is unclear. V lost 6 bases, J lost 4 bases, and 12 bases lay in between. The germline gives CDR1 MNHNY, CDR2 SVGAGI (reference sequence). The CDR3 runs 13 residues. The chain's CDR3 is CASSLTSGTEAFF. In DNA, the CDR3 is TGTGCCAGCAGCCTGACAAGTGGCACTGAAGCTTTCTTT.

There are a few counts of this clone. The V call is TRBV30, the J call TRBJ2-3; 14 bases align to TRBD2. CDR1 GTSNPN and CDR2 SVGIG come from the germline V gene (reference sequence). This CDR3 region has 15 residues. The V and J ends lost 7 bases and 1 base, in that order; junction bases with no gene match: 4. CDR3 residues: CALGLAGAGTDTQYF. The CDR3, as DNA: TGTGCCTTGGGACTAGCGGGAGCAGGCACAGATACGCAGTATTTT.

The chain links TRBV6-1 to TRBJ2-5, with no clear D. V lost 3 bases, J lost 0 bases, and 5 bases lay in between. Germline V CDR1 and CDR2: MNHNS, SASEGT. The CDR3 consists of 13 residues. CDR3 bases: TGTGCCAGCAGTGATACTTACCAAGAGACCCAGTACTTC. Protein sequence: CASSDTYQETQYF.

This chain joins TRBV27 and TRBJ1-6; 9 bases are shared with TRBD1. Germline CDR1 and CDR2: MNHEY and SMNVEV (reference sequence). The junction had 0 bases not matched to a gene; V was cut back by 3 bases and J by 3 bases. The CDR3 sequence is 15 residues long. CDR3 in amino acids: CASSLDRGYNSPLHF. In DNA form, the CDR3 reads TGTGCCAGCAGTTTGGACAGGGGCTATAATTCACCCCTCCACTTT.

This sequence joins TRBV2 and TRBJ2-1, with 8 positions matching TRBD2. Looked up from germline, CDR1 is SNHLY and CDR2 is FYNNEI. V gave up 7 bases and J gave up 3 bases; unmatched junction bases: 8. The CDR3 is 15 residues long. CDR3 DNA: TGTGCCAGCATGGTACGGGAGGGCCTCTACAATGAGCAGTTCTTC. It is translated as CASMVREGLYNEQFF.

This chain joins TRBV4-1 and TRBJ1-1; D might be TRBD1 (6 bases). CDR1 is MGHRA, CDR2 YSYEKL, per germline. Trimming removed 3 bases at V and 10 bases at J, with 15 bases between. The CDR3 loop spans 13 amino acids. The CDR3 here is CASSQVGGRLAFF. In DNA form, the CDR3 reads TGCGCCAGCAGCCAGGTGGGGGGGCGCTTAGCTTTCTTT.

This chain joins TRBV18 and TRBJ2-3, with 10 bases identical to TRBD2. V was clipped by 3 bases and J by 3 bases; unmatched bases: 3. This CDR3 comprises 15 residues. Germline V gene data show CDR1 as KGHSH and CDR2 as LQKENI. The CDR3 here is CASSPSSGGTDTQYF. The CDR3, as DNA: TGTGCCAGCTCACCTTCTAGCGGGGGTACAGATACGCAGTATTTT. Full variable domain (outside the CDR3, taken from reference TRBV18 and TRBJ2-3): NAGVMQNPRHLVRRRGQEARLRCSPMKGHSHVYWYRQLPEEGLKFMVYLQKENIIDESGMPKERFSAEFPKEGPSILRIQQVVRGDSAAYFCASSPSSGGTDTQYFGPGTRLTVL.

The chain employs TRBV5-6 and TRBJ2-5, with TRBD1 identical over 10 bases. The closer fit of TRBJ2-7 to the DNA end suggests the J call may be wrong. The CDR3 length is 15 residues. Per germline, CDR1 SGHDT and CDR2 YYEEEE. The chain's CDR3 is CASSFSGTGAHEQYF. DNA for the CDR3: TGTGCCAGCAGCTTTTCCGGGACAGGGGCCCACGAGCAGTACTTC.

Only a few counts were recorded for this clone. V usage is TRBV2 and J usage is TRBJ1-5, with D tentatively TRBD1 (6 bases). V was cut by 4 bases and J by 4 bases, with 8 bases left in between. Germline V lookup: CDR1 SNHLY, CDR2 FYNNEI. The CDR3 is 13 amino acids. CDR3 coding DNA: TGTGCCAGCAGTGGAGGGGGAAATCAGCCCCAGCATTTT. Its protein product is CASSGGGNQPQHF.

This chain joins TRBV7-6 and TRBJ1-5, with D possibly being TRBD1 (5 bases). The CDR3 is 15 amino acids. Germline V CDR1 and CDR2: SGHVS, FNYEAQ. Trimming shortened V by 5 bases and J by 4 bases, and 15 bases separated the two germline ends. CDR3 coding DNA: TGTGCCAGCAGCCTCCGTGGGGGGGGTAATCAGCCCCAGCATTTT. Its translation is CASSLRGGGNQPQHF.

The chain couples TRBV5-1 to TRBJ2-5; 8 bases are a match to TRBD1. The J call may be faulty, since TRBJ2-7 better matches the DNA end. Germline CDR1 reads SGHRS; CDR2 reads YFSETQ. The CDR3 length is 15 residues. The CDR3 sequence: CASSPRDRSSYEQYF. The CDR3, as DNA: TGCGCCAGCAGCCCTCGGGACAGGAGCTCCTACGAGCAGTACTTC.

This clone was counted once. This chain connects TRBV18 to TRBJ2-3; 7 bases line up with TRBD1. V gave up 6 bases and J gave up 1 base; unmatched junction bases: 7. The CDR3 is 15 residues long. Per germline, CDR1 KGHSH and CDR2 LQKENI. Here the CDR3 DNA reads TGTGCCAGCTCTCAACGACAGGGCCGCACAGATACGCAGTATTTT. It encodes CASSQRQGRTDTQYF.

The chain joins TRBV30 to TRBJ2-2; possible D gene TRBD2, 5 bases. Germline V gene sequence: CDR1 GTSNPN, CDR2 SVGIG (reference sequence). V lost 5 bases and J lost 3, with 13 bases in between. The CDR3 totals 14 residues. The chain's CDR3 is CAWLRRRDTGELFF. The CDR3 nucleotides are TGTGCCTGGCTTCGAAGGCGGGACACCGGGGAGCTGTTTTTT.

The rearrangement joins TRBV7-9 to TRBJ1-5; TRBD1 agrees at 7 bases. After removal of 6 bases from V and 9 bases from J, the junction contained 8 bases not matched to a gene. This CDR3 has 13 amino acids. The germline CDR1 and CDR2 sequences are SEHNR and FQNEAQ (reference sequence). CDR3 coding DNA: TGTGCCAGCAGTATGACAGGGAATGGGCCCCAGCATTTT. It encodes CASSMTGNGPQHF. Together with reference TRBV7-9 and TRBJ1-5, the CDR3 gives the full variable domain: DTGVSQNPRHKITKRGQNVTFRCDPISEHNRLYWYRQTLGQGPEFLTYFQNEAQLEKSRLLSDRFSAERPKGSFSTLEIQRTEQGDSAMYLCASSMTGNGPQHFGDGTRLSIL.

The CDR3: CASSLGRSSGANVLTF. CDR3 nucleotide sequence: TGTGCCAGCAGCTTAGGTCGGAGCTCTGGGGCCAACGTCCTGACTTTC. V gene TRBV7-9 combines with J gene TRBJ2-6; D is uncertain. CDR3 length: 16 residues. V lost 1 base, J lost 0 bases, and 7 bases lay in between. The V gene's germline CDR1 is SEHNR and CDR2 FQNEAQ (reference sequence).

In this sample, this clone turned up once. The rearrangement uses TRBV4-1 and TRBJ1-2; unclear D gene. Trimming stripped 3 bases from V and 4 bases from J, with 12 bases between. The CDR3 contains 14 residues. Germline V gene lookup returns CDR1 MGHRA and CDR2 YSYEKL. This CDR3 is CASSHRLSVYGYTF. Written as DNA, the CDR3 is TGCGCCAGCAGCCATCGTCTGTCGGTCTATGGCTACACCTTC.

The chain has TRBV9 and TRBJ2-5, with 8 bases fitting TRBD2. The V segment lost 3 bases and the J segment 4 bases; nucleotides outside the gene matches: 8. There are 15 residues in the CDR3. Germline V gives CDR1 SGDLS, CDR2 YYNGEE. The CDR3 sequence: CASSALAGGGETQYF. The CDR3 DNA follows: TGTGCCAGCAGCGCGCTTGCGGGAGGAGGAGAGACCCAGTACTTC.

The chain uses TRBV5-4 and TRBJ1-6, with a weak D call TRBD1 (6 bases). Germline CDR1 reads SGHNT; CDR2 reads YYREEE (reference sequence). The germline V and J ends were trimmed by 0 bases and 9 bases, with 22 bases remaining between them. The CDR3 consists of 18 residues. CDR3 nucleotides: TGTGCCAGCAGCTTGGTGATTATCCAGGGGTTAGGGAGTTCACCCCTCCACTTT. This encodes CASSLVIIQGLGSSPLHF.

The CDR3 reads CASSYKSGIIYGYTF. CDR3 sequence (DNA): TGTGCCAGCAGTTACAAATCAGGAATAATATATGGCTACACCTTC. This chain joins TRBV6-5 and TRBJ1-2; D uncertain. The CDR3 has 15 residues. Trimming pared 2 bases from V and 5 bases from J, leaving 15 bases between. CDR1 MNHEY and CDR2 SVGAGI come from the germline V gene.

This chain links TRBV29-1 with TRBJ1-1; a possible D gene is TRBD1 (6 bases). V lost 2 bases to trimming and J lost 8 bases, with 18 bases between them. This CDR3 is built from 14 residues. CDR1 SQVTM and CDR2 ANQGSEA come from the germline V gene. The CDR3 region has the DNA TGCAGCGTTGAACCGGGGCAGGGGTACTCCGAAGCTTTCTTT. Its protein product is CSVEPGQGYSEAFF.

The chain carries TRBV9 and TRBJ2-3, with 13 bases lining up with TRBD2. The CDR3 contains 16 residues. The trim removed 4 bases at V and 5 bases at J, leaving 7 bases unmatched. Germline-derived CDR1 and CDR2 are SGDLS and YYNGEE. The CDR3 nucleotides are TGTGCCAGCAGCCCCCCGGGACTAGCGGGAAGAGATACGCAGTATTTT. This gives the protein CASSPPGLAGRDTQYF.

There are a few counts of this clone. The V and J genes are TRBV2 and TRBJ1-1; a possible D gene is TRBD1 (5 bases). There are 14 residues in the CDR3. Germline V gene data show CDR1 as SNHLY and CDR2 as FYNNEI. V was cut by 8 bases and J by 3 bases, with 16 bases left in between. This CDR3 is CASRFAGQDTEAFF. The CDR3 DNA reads TGTGCCAGCCGTTTCGCAGGGCAGGACACTGAAGCTTTCTTT.

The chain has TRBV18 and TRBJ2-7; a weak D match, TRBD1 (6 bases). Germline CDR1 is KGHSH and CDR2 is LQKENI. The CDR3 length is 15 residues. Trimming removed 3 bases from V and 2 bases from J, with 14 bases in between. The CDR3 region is CASSPAGAMPYEQYF. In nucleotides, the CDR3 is TGTGCCAGCTCACCTGCAGGGGCGATGCCCTACGAGCAGTACTTC.

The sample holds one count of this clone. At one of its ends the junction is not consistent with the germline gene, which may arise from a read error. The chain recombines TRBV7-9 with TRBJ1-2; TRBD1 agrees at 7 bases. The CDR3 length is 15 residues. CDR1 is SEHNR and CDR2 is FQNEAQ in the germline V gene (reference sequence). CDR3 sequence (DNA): TGTGCCGGCAGCCCGGGGACAGCGGAAGGCTATGGCTACACCTTC. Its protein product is CAGSPGTAEGYGYTF.